By share, the clone carrying this T cell receptor beta chain ranks as medium-sized (0.01 to 0.1%). Clones were sequenced by immunoSEQ multiplex PCR, and TCRdb holds only the in-frame ones, with some missing. This sample has tens of thousands of clones, with 75% to 90% found just once. The CDR3 covers 13 residues. The germline V and J ends were trimmed by 3 bases and 7 bases, with 12 bases remaining between them. Germline-derived CDR1 and CDR2 are SGHAT and FQNNGV. The sample is drawn from a study of T cell clones after liver transplantation. This specimen was CD4+ T cells from blood, taken at the 22-month timepoint. This receptor was identified in a human patient who received a liver transplant. Some T cells could come from the graft donor. This chain connects TRBV11-2 to TRBJ2-5; D gene ambiguous. The CDR3 sequence is CASSLLPARTQYF. The DNA for the CDR3 is TGTGCCAGCAGCTTGTTGCCGGCCAGGACCCAGTACTTC. The full variable domain, with the rest looked up from reference TRBV11-2 and TRBJ2-5, is EAGVAQSPRYKIIEKRQSVAFWCNPISGHATLYWYQQILGQGPKLLIQFQNNGVVDDSQLPKDRFSAERLKGVDSTLKIQPAKLEDSAVYLCASSLLPARTQYFGPGTRLLVL.